These 32 T cell receptor beta chains were sequenced from one sample in a study of cytomegalovirus exposure and HLA in healthy donors. The primer mix had 60 Vbeta and 13 Jbeta primers. The data were produced by immunoSEQ multiplex PCR, yet TCRdb's version contains in-frame clones alone and is incomplete. The sample records 72,000 or so clones, roughly two thirds being singletons. Input material: PBMCs. The receptors come from a woman between 50 and 59 years old in good health and CMV-seronegative.

This clone has just one count. J is TRBJ2-1 and V is TRBV27, with 7 nucleotides matching TRBD1. V lost 2 bases and J lost 4; bases outside the gene matches: 2. Germline V gives CDR1 MNHEY, CDR2 SMNVEV (reference sequence). The CDR3 length is 14 residues. The CDR3 loop is CASSLPGQYNEQFF. The CDR3 DNA reads TGTGCCAGCAGTTTACCGGGACAGTACAATGAGCAGTTCTTC.

This clone came up a few times. The chain recombines TRBV9 with TRBJ1-2; 9 nucleotides align to TRBD1. Looked up from germline, CDR1 is SGDLS and CDR2 is YYNGEE. The CDR3 has 14 amino acids. Trimming removed 5 bases from V and 8 bases from J; junction bases left unmatched: 10. CDR3 loop: CASRADRGGWGYTF. For the CDR3, the DNA is TGTGCCAGCAGAGCGGACAGGGGAGGTTGGGGCTACACCTTC.

This clone was recorded a few times. CDR3 nucleotide sequence: TGCGCCAGCAGCTTGTCAGGGGCGGATCAGCCCCAGCATTTT. This sequence encodes CASSLSGADQPQHF. This chain joins TRBV5-1 and TRBJ1-5, with TRBD1 as a possible D gene (6 bases). Trimming removed 1 base at V and 5 bases at J, with 10 bases between. This CDR3 contains 14 residues. CDR1 and CDR2 from the germline V gene are SGHRS and YFSETQ.

V and J are TRBV7-2 and TRBJ2-1; 7 positions match TRBD2. Germline V gene lookup returns CDR1 SGHTA and CDR2 FQGNSA. V dropped 7 bases and J dropped 6; count of bases not matched to a gene: 12. CDR3 length equals 15 residues. CDR3 DNA sequence: TGTGCCAGCACCCGAGATACTAGCGAAGGCAATGAGCAGTTCTTC. Its translation: CASTRDTSEGNEQFF.

The chain recombines TRBV6-6 with TRBJ2-7, with a tentative D call TRBD2 (6 bases). The germline V gene encodes CDR1 MNHNY and CDR2 SVGAGI (reference sequence). Trimming stripped 4 bases from V and 2 bases from J, with 12 bases between. The CDR3 is 14 residues long. As DNA, the CDR3 is TGTGCCAGCAGTTCCGTAGCGGAGGCCTACGAGCAGTACTTC. Its protein product is CASSSVAEAYEQYF.

This clone has more than one count but fewer than ten. The chain employs TRBV7-2 and TRBJ2-7; TRBD2 might be the D (6 bases). Germline CDR1 and CDR2: SGHTA and FQGNSA. CDR3 size: 16 residues. The germline V and J ends were trimmed by 1 base and 2 bases, with 15 bases remaining between them. CDR3 DNA sequence: TGTGCCAGCAGCTTAGTGGAGGGTGGGGCACCCTACGAGCAGTACTTC. This codes for CASSLVEGGAPYEQYF.

The V gene is TRBV27, the J gene TRBJ1-4; TRBD1 aligns across 7 bases. Germline CDR1 and CDR2: MNHEY and SMNVEV (reference sequence). This CDR3 spans 13 amino acids. With V trimmed by 5 bases and J by 8 bases, 5 bases remained unmatched. CDR3 loop: CASSRGRGEKLFF. The CDR3 DNA is TGTGCCAGCAGTAGGGGGCGCGGCGAAAAACTGTTTTTT.

V gene TRBV2 combines with J gene TRBJ1-2; 7 nucleotides agree with TRBD1. Germline CDR1 is SNHLY and CDR2 is FYNNEI. The length of the CDR3 is 16 residues. V was clipped by 6 bases and J by 5 bases; unmatched bases: 15. CDR3 amino acids: CASSTQTGSLGYGYTF. DNA of the CDR3: TGTGCCAGCAGCACCCAGACAGGGTCGTTAGGGTATGGCTACACCTTC.

The rearrangement joins TRBV5-6 to TRBJ2-7; 10 bases fit TRBD2. This CDR3 contains 15 residues. Unmatched junction bases numbered 6, after V lost 4 bases and J lost 2 bases. The V gene's germline CDR1 is SGHDT and CDR2 YYEEEE. The CDR3 DNA sequence: TGTGCCAGCAGCGGACTAGCGGACTTAACCTACGAGCAGTACTTC. It yields the protein CASSGLADLTYEQYF. The full variable domain, in which reference TRBV5-6 and TRBJ2-7 provide the parts outside the CDR3, is DAGVTQSPTHLIKTRGQQVTLRCSPKSGHDTVSWYQQALGQGPQFIFQYYEEEERQRGNFPDRFSGHQFPNYSSELNVNALLLGDSALYLCASSGLADLTYEQYFGPGTRLTVT.

The chain is built from TRBV29-1 and TRBJ1-1, with D hard to call. V was trimmed by 2 bases and J by 0 bases, leaving 10 bases between them. CDR1 and CDR2 from the germline V gene are SQVTM and ANQGSEA. The CDR3 is made up of 14 amino acids. As DNA, the CDR3 is TGCAGCGTTGAAAGGCCCGGGATGAACACTGAAGCTTTCTTT. Translation: CSVERPGMNTEAFF.

This sequence joins TRBV6-6 and TRBJ2-5; D possibly corresponds to TRBD2 (6 bases). Trimming removed 1 base at V and 2 bases at J, with 8 bases between. Germline V gene sequence: CDR1 MNHNY, CDR2 SVGAGI (reference sequence). The CDR3 covers 14 residues. The CDR3: CASSYWREQETQYF. The DNA for the CDR3 is TGTGCCAGCAGTTACTGGAGGGAACAAGAGACCCAGTACTTC.

The rearrangement joins TRBV5-4 to TRBJ2-7; 7 bases line up with TRBD1. The CDR3 consists of 14 residues. Germline CDR1 reads SGHNT; CDR2 reads YYREEE (reference sequence). V shed 2 bases, J shed 5 bases, and the junction held 7 bases outside the gene matches. The CDR3 DNA follows: TGTGCCAGCAGCTTCCGAGGGGGCAGGGACGAGCAGTACTTC. It yields the protein CASSFRGGRDEQYF.

This clone has more than one count but fewer than ten. The chain recombines TRBV14 with TRBJ1-1; perhaps TRBD1 as D (6 bases). The CDR3 totals 15 residues. Deletions cut 4 bases from V and 7 bases from J, with 19 bases between. From germline, CDR1 is SGHDN and CDR2 FVKESK. The CDR3 DNA reads TGTGCCAGCAGCCCCCTGGACAGTCTAGACGGTGAAGCTTTCTTT. This gives the protein CASSPLDSLDGEAFF.

This clone has a handful of counts. The chain recombines TRBV9 with TRBJ2-7; D is uncertain. CDR3 size: 14 residues. Germline V gene sequence: CDR1 SGDLS, CDR2 YYNGEE. The V end was cut by 0 bases, the J end by 2 bases, with 9 bases between. CDR3 sequence (DNA): TGTGCCAGCAGCGTAGGTCCCCCTACCTACGAGCAGTACTTC. Translation: CASSVGPPTYEQYF.

The gene calls are TRBV10-2 and TRBJ2-3; the match to TRBD1 covers 7 bases. CDR3 length: 15 residues. Germline trimming cut 7 bases from V and 3 bases from J; bases unmatched to any gene: 10. CDR1 is WSHSY and CDR2 is SAAADI in the germline V gene. The CDR3 loop reads CASTIRGQSTDTQYF. For the CDR3, the DNA is TGCGCCAGCACTATAAGGGGACAGAGTACAGATACGCAGTATTTT.

In its sample, this clone was seen once. V usage is TRBV2 and J usage is TRBJ2-6, with D possibly matching TRBD1 (5 bases). CDR3 length equals 15 residues. The V end lost 8 bases, the J end lost 0 bases, and 11 bases lay between the germline ends. The germline V gene has CDR1 SNHLY and CDR2 FYNNEI. The CDR3 DNA is TGTGCCAGCTGGGGCTTGTACTCTGGGGCCAACGTCCTGACTTTC. Translation: CASWGLYSGANVLTF.

The rearrangement links TRBV10-3 to TRBJ2-1, with 12 positions matching TRBD1. Germline CDR1 ENHRY, CDR2 SYGVKD. V shed 0 bases and J 8 bases; nucleotides not matched to a gene: 8. CDR3 length equals 17 residues. This CDR3 is CAISESTGQGAIDEQFF. In nucleotides, the CDR3 is TGTGCCATCAGTGAGTCGACGGGACAGGGGGCAATTGATGAGCAGTTCTTC.

The genes are TRBV4-3 and TRBJ1-1; TRBD1 agrees at 7 bases. Germline trimming cut 5 bases from V and 5 bases from J; bases unmatched to any gene: 11. The CDR3 is 15 residues long. CDR1 and CDR2 from the germline V gene are LGHNA and YSLEER. CDR3 loop: CASSSLDREGTEAFF. CDR3 in DNA: TGCGCCAGCAGCTCCCTTGACAGGGAAGGGACTGAAGCTTTCTTT.

The sample holds a few counts of this clone. The rearrangement joins TRBV30 to TRBJ2-1, with TRBD2 matching over 7 bases. V shed 2 bases, J shed 7 bases, and the junction held 8 bases outside the gene matches. Germline CDR1 is GTSNPN and CDR2 is SVGIG (reference sequence). The CDR3 is 14 residues long. The CDR3: CAWSSSGTGNEQFF. CDR3 sequence (DNA): TGTGCCTGGAGTAGCAGCGGGACTGGGAATGAGCAGTTCTTC.

The chain joins TRBV7-2 to TRBJ2-1; 8 bases match TRBD2. The CDR3 sequence is 16 residues long. V trimming: 1 base; J trimming: 4 bases; junction bases outside the gene matches: 6. CDR1 and CDR2 from the germline V gene are SGHTA and FQGNSA. The CDR3 DNA sequence: TGTGCCAGCAGCTTAGAGCCAGCGGGGGAGTACAATGAGCAGTTCTTC. Translation gives CASSLEPAGEYNEQFF.

This sequence joins TRBV7-9 and TRBJ2-2; 9 nucleotides agree with TRBD1. The CDR3 spans 15 residues. V lost 5 bases to trimming and J lost 5 bases; unmatched junction nucleotides: 6. Germline V gene lookup returns CDR1 SEHNR and CDR2 FQNEAQ (reference sequence). The chain's CDR3 is CASSIQGAGTGELFF. CDR3 bases: TGTGCCAGCAGCATACAGGGGGCTGGGACCGGGGAGCTGTTTTTT. Filled out from reference TRBV7-9 and TRBJ2-2, the complete variable domain reads DTGVSQNPRHKITKRGQNVTFRCDPISEHNRLYWYRQTLGQGPEFLTYFQNEAQLEKSRLLSDRFSAERPKGSFSTLEIQRTEQGDSAMYLCASSIQGAGTGELFFGEGSRLTVL.

The chain joins TRBV5-4 to TRBJ2-2, with TRBD2 matching 8 bases. The V gene's germline CDR1 is SGHNT and CDR2 YYREEE (reference sequence). CDR3 length: 15 amino acids. Unmatched junction bases numbered 10, after V lost 5 bases and J lost 7 bases. The CDR3 protein is CASRFQAGAGGELFF. The CDR3 region has the DNA TGTGCCAGCAGGTTCCAAGCGGGAGCGGGCGGGGAGCTGTTTTTT.

CDR3 DNA sequence: TGTGCCAGCAGCTTTCAGCGAGTTGAGCAGTACTTC. This codes for CASSFQRVEQYF. The genes are TRBV7-9 and TRBJ2-7; no clear D. Trimming took off 3 bases at V and 7 bases at J, with 10 bases between the two ends. Germline V lookup: CDR1 SEHNR, CDR2 FQNEAQ (reference sequence). CDR3 size: 12 residues. Together with reference TRBV7-9 and TRBJ2-7, the CDR3 gives the full variable domain: DTGVSQNPRHKITKRGQNVTFRCDPISEHNRLYWYRQTLGQGPEFLTYFQNEAQLEKSRLLSDRFSAERPKGSFSTLEIQRTEQGDSAMYLCASSFQRVEQYFGPGTRLTVT.

The gene calls are TRBV5-4 and TRBJ1-1; D unresolved. V shed 6 bases and J shed 3 bases, with 21 bases lying between them. Germline CDR1 is SGHNT and CDR2 is YYREEE (reference sequence). CDR3 length: 16 amino acids. The CDR3 reads CASTPREIHWDTEAFF. Written as DNA, the CDR3 is TGTGCCAGCACCCCTCGGGAGATACATTGGGACACTGAAGCTTTCTTT.

This clone has more than one count but fewer than ten. The chain carries TRBV7-9 and TRBJ1-6, with D unresolved. Trimming stripped 1 base from V and 0 bases from J, with 7 bases between. Germline CDR1 SEHNR, CDR2 FQNEAQ (reference sequence). The CDR3 sequence is 16 residues long. CDR3 sequence (DNA): TGTGCCAGCAGCTTAGGAGGGAACTCCTATAATTCACCCCTCCACTTT. Residues: CASSLGGNSYNSPLHF.

The chain is built from TRBV13 and TRBJ1-2; 9 nucleotides agree with TRBD1. CDR1 and CDR2 (germline): PRHDT, FYEKMQ (reference sequence). The junction had 7 bases not matched to a gene; V was cut back by 4 bases and J by 7 bases. The CDR3 is 14 amino acids. DNA for the CDR3: TGTGCCAGCAGCTCCCCCGGGACAGGGTTTGGCTACACCTTC. Translation: CASSSPGTGFGYTF.

The gene calls are TRBV5-1 and TRBJ1-1, with TRBD1 as a possible D gene (6 bases). The CDR3 consists of 14 residues. Trimming left V 0 bases short and J 3 bases short, with 9 bases between. CDR1 and CDR2 (germline): SGHRS, YFSETQ. The CDR3 DNA reads as TGCGCCAGCAGCTTGGAGTCAGGGGACACTGAAGCTTTCTTT. Amino acid sequence: CASSLESGDTEAFF. Using reference TRBV5-1 and TRBJ1-1 for the parts outside the CDR3, the full variable domain is KAGVTQTPRYLIKTRGQQVTLSCSPISGHRSVSWYQQTPGQGLQFLFEYFSETQRNKGNFPGRFSGRQFSNSRSEMNVSTLELGDSALYLCASSLESGDTEAFFGQGTRLTVV.

The J gene is TRBJ1-1, the V gene TRBV29-1; weak D call: TRBD1 (6 bases). The CDR3 spans 13 residues. In germline, CDR1 is SQVTM, CDR2 ANQGSEA. Deletions cut 4 bases from V and 4 bases from J, with 13 bases between. CDR3 bases: TGCAGCGTTGGTCAGGGGTTGGGCACTGAAGCTTTCTTT. Translated, it gives CSVGQGLGTEAFF. Combining the CDR3 with reference TRBV29-1 and TRBJ1-1 gives the whole variable domain SAVISQKPSRDICQRGTSLTIQCQVDSQVTMMFWYRQQPGQSLTLIATANQGSEATYESGFVIDKFPISRPNLTFSTLTVSNMSPEDSSIYLCSVGQGLGTEAFFGQGTRLTVV.

This clone was seen a handful of times. CDR3 sequence: CASSRRQSSYNEQFF. The CDR3, as DNA: TGTGCCAGCAGCCGGCGACAGAGCTCCTACAATGAGCAGTTCTTC. The chain joins TRBV11-2 to TRBJ2-1, with D tentatively TRBD1 (5 bases). Germline lookup yields CDR1 SGHAT and CDR2 FQNNGV. V was pared by 5 bases and J by 0 bases, with 11 bases between. This CDR3 contains 15 residues.

This clone is a singleton in its sample. Other nucleotide sequences in the sample specify the same CDR3. The genes are TRBV6-4 and TRBJ2-1; TRBD2 is a possible D gene (6 bases). V was clipped by 0 bases and J by 0 bases, with 6 bases between them. Germline V CDR1 and CDR2: MRHNA, SNTAGT. This CDR3 region has 15 residues. In DNA, the CDR3 is TGTGCCAGCAGTGACTCAGCGGGCTCCTACAATGAGCAGTTCTTC. Translated, it gives CASSDSAGSYNEQFF.

The chain has TRBV28 and TRBJ2-7, with TRBD1 as a possible D gene (6 bases). The germline gives CDR1 MDHEN, CDR2 SYDVKM. The ends were cut back, 2 bases at V and 1 base at J, with 21 bases in the middle. The CDR3 totals 18 residues. The CDR3 nucleotides are TGTGCCAGCAGTTTAGGGACGATGCAGGGGCGAGAATCCTACGAGCAGTACTTC. Its protein is CASSLGTMQGRESYEQYF.

This chain links TRBV5-1 with TRBJ2-5, with 9 positions matching TRBD2. V lost 6 bases to trimming and J lost 5 bases; unmatched junction nucleotides: 5. The CDR3 covers 13 residues. Germline V gene sequence: CDR1 SGHRS, CDR2 YFSETQ. The CDR3 DNA reads as TGCGCCAGCAATAGCGGGAGTGGGGAGACCCAGTACTTC. It codes for CASNSGSGETQYF.